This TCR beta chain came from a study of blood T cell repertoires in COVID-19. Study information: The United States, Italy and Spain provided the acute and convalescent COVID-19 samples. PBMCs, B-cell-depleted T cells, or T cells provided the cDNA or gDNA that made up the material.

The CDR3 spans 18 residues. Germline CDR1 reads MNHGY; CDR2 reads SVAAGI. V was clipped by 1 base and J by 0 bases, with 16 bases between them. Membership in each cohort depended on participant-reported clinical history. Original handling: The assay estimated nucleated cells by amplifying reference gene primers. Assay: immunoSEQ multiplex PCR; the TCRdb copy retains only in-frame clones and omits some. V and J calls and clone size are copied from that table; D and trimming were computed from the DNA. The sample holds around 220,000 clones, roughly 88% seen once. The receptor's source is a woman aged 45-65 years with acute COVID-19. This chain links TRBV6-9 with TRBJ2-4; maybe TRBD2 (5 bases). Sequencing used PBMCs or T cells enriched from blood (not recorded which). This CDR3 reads CASSYFPVLRGAKNIQYF. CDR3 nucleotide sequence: TGTGCCAGCAGTTATTTTCCCGTGCTTCGGGGAGCCAAAAACATTCAGTACTTC.